The 25 T cell receptor beta chains below come from one sample, sequenced in a study of cytomegalovirus exposure and HLA in healthy donors. The PCR ran on 60 Vbeta and 13 Jbeta primers. Generated by immunoSEQ multiplex PCR, the TCRdb table keeps only in-frame clones and is missing some. The sample consists of over 110,000 clones, roughly four fifths of them appearing once. The material sequenced was PBMCs. These TCRs come from a male donor in good health and CMV-seronegative.

This clone has only a few counts. The chain is built from TRBV18 and TRBJ2-3; TRBD2 might be the D (6 bases). The CDR3 has 13 amino acids. Trimming took off 3 bases at V and 3 bases at J, with 7 bases between the two ends. Germline values: CDR1 KGHSH, CDR2 LQKENI. CDR3 residues: CASSPGLTDTQYF. CDR3 sequence (DNA): TGTGCCAGCTCACCGGGACTTACAGATACGCAGTATTTT.

This chain joins TRBV6-5 and TRBJ2-7; TRBD2 matches 8 bases. Germline V CDR1 and CDR2: MNHEY, SVGAGI. With 2 bases clipped from V and 0 bases from J, the junction kept 0 bases outside the gene matches. The CDR3 spans 14 residues. CDR3 in DNA: TGTGCCAGCAGTTACGGGACTAGCTCCTACGAGCAGTACTTC. Its protein product is CASSYGTSSYEQYF.

This chain joins TRBV12-5 and TRBJ2-1; the match to TRBD1 covers 9 bases. With V trimmed by 6 bases and J by 14 bases, 14 bases remained unmatched. CDR1 LGHNT and CDR2 FRNRAP come from the germline V gene. The CDR3 is made up of 14 amino acids. The CDR3 nucleotides read TGTGCTAGTGGAGGACAGGGGACGGGGTCGCTCAAGTTCTTC. Its translation is CASGGQGTGSLKFF.

This clone was observed a single time. This chain uses TRBV19 with TRBJ2-2; 8 bases fit TRBD1. This CDR3 is 15 amino acids long. In germline, CDR1 is LNHDA, CDR2 SQIVND (reference sequence). With 1 base clipped from V and 5 bases from J, the junction kept 3 bases outside the gene matches. The CDR3 loop is CASSIGQGATGELFF. The CDR3 nucleotides read TGTGCCAGTAGTATAGGGCAGGGGGCAACCGGGGAGCTGTTTTTT.

V is TRBV20-1 and J is TRBJ2-2; D remains unclear. This CDR3 spans 9 amino acids. The V gene's germline CDR1 is DFQATT and CDR2 SNEGSKA (reference sequence). CDR3: CRLSGELFF. The CDR3 DNA reads TGCAGGTTATCCGGGGAGCTGTTTTTT.

The rearrangement uses TRBV15 and TRBJ1-2; a possible D gene is TRBD1 (6 bases). Per germline, CDR1 LNHNV and CDR2 YYDKDF (reference sequence). V lost 4 bases and J 2 bases, leaving 14 bases between the germline ends. This CDR3 is built from 15 residues. The CDR3 spells CATSIHWTANYGYTF. The CDR3 DNA is TGTGCCACCAGCATTCACTGGACAGCCAACTATGGCTACACCTTC.

The chain carries TRBV5-1 and TRBJ2-1, with D maybe TRBD2 (6 bases). The germline V and J ends were trimmed by 1 base and 5 bases, with 10 bases remaining between them. The CDR3 consists of 14 residues. The germline V gene encodes CDR1 SGHRS and CDR2 YFSETQ. CDR3 amino acids: CASSLRSGDNEQFF. The CDR3 coding sequence is TGCGCCAGCAGCTTGAGGTCGGGGGACAATGAGCAGTTCTTC.

The chain links TRBV6-5 to TRBJ2-5; possibly TRBD1 for D (6 bases). Gene TRBJ2-7 matches the end of the DNA better, so the J call may be wrong. This CDR3 comprises 13 residues. From germline, CDR1 is MNHEY and CDR2 SVGAGI. CDR3 amino acids: CASSRTDSYEQYF. The CDR3 DNA sequence: TGTGCCAGCAGTAGGACAGACTCCTACGAGCAGTACTTC.

This clone showed up just a few times. This chain uses TRBV7-8 with TRBJ1-2; D uncertain. V was trimmed by 8 bases and J by 3 bases, leaving 13 bases between them. The germline V gene encodes CDR1 SGHVS and CDR2 FQNEAQ. The CDR3 extends over 13 amino acids. The CDR3 coding sequence is TGTGCCAGCGCACACGTTTCTTACTATGGCTACACCTTC. Its translation: CASAHVSYYGYTF.

The chain employs TRBV5-1 and TRBJ2-1, with 7 positions matching TRBD1. Germline V CDR1 and CDR2: SGHRS, YFSETQ. Germline trimming cut 3 bases from V and 0 bases from J; bases unmatched to any gene: 3. The CDR3 covers 15 residues. CDR3 DNA sequence: TGCGCCAGCAGCTCCCGGGACAGCTCCTACAATGAGCAGTTCTTC. Translation gives CASSSRDSSYNEQFF.

This clone occurred a few times. This chain uses TRBV18 with TRBJ2-7, with a tentative D call TRBD2 (6 bases). The CDR3 extends over 16 amino acids. V was shortened by 5 bases and J by 0 bases, with 17 bases between the two germline ends. Germline lookup yields CDR1 KGHSH and CDR2 LQKENI. The CDR3, as DNA: TGTGCCAGCTCATCCTTCGTAGCGGCGAGCTCCTACGAGCAGTACTTC. It is translated as CASSSFVAASSYEQYF.

This CDR3 is CASSLGTDDGYTF. The CDR3 DNA reads as TGTGCCAGCAGCTTAGGGACAGACGATGGCTACACCTTC. This chain connects TRBV7-2 to TRBJ1-2; D may be TRBD1 (6 bases). This CDR3 is built from 13 residues. Germline V gene sequence: CDR1 SGHTA, CDR2 FQGNSA. V was trimmed by 1 base and J by 6 bases, leaving 9 bases between them.

This sequence joins TRBV27 and TRBJ1-5, with D uncertain. The CDR3 length is 14 residues. In germline, CDR1 is MNHEY, CDR2 SMNVEV (reference sequence). Trimming took off 2 bases at V and 1 base at J, with 6 bases between the two ends. CDR3 amino acids: CASSLGRSNQPQHF. In DNA form, the CDR3 reads TGTGCCAGCAGTTTAGGGAGAAGCAATCAGCCCCAGCATTTT.

The chain links TRBV7-2 to TRBJ2-1; 7 bases are shared with TRBD2. CDR1 is SGHTA and CDR2 is FQGNSA in the germline V gene. Trimming took 1 base from V and 3 from J; bases not matched to a gene: 3. There are 15 residues in the CDR3. The CDR3, as DNA: TGTGCCAGCAGCTTAGATCCTAGCGGCTACAATGAGCAGTTCTTC. Its protein product is CASSLDPSGYNEQFF.

The CDR3 is CAISGQGANEQYF. The CDR3 bases are TGTGCCATCAGTGGGCAAGGGGCGAACGAGCAGTACTTC. The chain recombines TRBV10-3 with TRBJ2-7, with a weak D call TRBD1 (5 bases). Trimming pared 4 bases from V and 5 bases from J, leaving 12 bases between. CDR3 length equals 13 residues. Germline V CDR1 and CDR2: ENHRY, SYGVKD.

The V call is TRBV5-1, the J call TRBJ1-5; 9 bases are a match to TRBD1. Trimming at V came to 7 bases and at J to 7 bases, leaving 12 bases not matched to a gene. CDR3 size: 15 residues. Germline-derived CDR1 and CDR2 are SGHRS and YFSETQ. The CDR3 reads CASSSTGGAGQPQHF. The DNA of the CDR3 is TGCGCCAGCTCCTCTACAGGGGGCGCAGGGCAGCCCCAGCATTTT.

The chain uses TRBV4-3 and TRBJ1-1, with D perhaps TRBD1 (6 bases). Trimming cost V 4 bases and J 5 bases, with 20 bases left between them. The CDR3 sequence is 16 residues long. The germline gives CDR1 LGHNA, CDR2 YSLEER. The CDR3 DNA follows: TGCGCCAGCAGCCCCCTTTACCAGGGAAGGGGGACTGAAGCTTTCTTT. Its translation: CASSPLYQGRGTEAFF.

J is TRBJ2-1 and V is TRBV5-1; D possibly corresponds to TRBD2 (5 bases). The CDR3 spans 15 residues. With 4 bases removed from V and 7 bases from J, the gap between germline ends came to 18 bases. Germline lookup yields CDR1 SGHRS and CDR2 YFSETQ. CDR3 nucleotide sequence: TGCGCCAGCAGCCTTTTTGGGCTAGCTGTGAATGAGCAGTTCTTC. This translates into CASSLFGLAVNEQFF.

V is TRBV5-6 and J is TRBJ2-3; D is uncertain. Germline V lookup: CDR1 SGHDT, CDR2 YYEEEE. The length of the CDR3 is 14 residues. V lost 1 base and J 1 base, leaving 7 bases between the germline ends. CDR3 in amino acids: CASSLLQGTDTQYF. CDR3 nucleotide sequence: TGTGCCAGCAGCTTGCTTCAGGGCACAGATACGCAGTATTTT.

The chain has TRBV19 and TRBJ2-2; TRBD1 is a possible D gene (6 bases). The CDR3 extends over 14 amino acids. V shed 7 bases and J shed 2 bases, with 11 bases lying between them. Germline V gives CDR1 LNHDA, CDR2 SQIVND (reference sequence). The DNA of the CDR3 is TGTGCCAGTATACCGGGGACAAACACCGGGGAGCTGTTTTTT. It translates to CASIPGTNTGELFF.

The table lists this clone with a few counts. The chain joins TRBV5-1 to TRBJ2-4; 10 bases are shared with TRBD2. From germline, CDR1 is SGHRS and CDR2 YFSETQ. V was pared by 5 bases and J by 6 bases, with 8 bases of the junction left unmatched. The CDR3 spans 15 residues. CDR3 nucleotides: TGCGCCAGCAGTCCCAGCGGGAGGGCCGTAAACATTCAGTACTTC. Its protein is CASSPSGRAVNIQYF.

The chain couples TRBV4-3 to TRBJ2-5; D call uncertain. The DNA matches TRBJ2-7 better at its end, which makes the J call doubtful. From germline, CDR1 is LGHNA and CDR2 YSLEER. CDR3 length: 13 residues. The DNA for the CDR3 is TGCGCCAGCAGCCAAGATCAAGTTCACGAGCAGTACTTC. This sequence encodes CASSQDQVHEQYF.

V gene TRBV5-1 combines with J gene TRBJ2-1; 10 nucleotides agree with TRBD2. The germline V gene has CDR1 SGHRS and CDR2 YFSETQ. The junction had 4 bases not matched to a gene; V was cut back by 2 bases and J by 5 bases. The length of the CDR3 is 15 residues. CDR3 DNA sequence: TGCGCCAGCAGCTTAGGACTAGCGGCCAACAATGAGCAGTTCTTC. Translation: CASSLGLAANNEQFF.

This chain links TRBV6-5 with TRBJ2-1, with 9 bases that match TRBD2. J lost 6 bases, V lost 4 bases, and 7 bases had no gene match. The germline V gene encodes CDR1 MNHEY and CDR2 SVGAGI. The CDR3 length is 15 residues. This CDR3 reads CASSLLSGSSNEQFF. In DNA form, the CDR3 reads TGTGCCAGCAGTTTACTTAGCGGGAGTAGCAATGAGCAGTTCTTC.

The chain is built from TRBV9 and TRBJ1-4, with a possible D match to TRBD1 (5 bases). Germline CDR1 reads SGDLS; CDR2 reads YYNGEE. CDR3 length: 18 amino acids. Between the trimmed V and J ends, which lost 2 bases and 2 bases, there was a span of 19 bases. CDR3 amino acids: CASSVGFRARATNEKLFF. CDR3 in DNA: TGTGCCAGCAGCGTGGGGTTCAGGGCTAGAGCTACTAATGAAAAACTGTTTTTT.